The present T cell receptor (beta chain) was sequenced within a study of shared clonotypes between healthy human individuals. This table comes from immunoSEQ multiplex PCR, and its TCRdb copy is limited to in-frame clones, with some not included. This sample has some 500,000 clones, with around 96% found just once. The study, taken as a whole, reports: Naive subsets tended to show greater estimated richness than memory subsets.

This CDR3 has 16 amino acids. A word on this clone: Its cognate antigen is unknown.

Sequences were obtained from naive CD4+ T cells sorted from blood. Subset defined: CD45RA+ positively selected. V and J are TRBV21-1 and TRBJ2-5; the DNA was not used to check the table's D call, TRBD2. TRBV21-1 is annotated as a pseudogene. This receptor was obtained from a woman in her thirties in good health. CDR3 DNA: TGTGCCAGCAGCAAATGGGGGGATCCGGACTTAGAGACCCAGTACTTC. Protein sequence: CASSKWGDPDLETQYF.